This T cell receptor (beta chain) was identified in a study of T cell repertoires in cytomegalovirus infection. Study-wide context: Public TCR beta signatures marked donors with CMV infection and the matching HLA.

Germline V gives CDR1 SGHTA, CDR2 FQGNSA. The CDR3 has 13 residues. The V and J ends lost 5 bases and 1 base respectively, with 9 bases between them. The table lists this clonotype with many counts. Antigen specificity is unknown. Regarding the study as a whole: Dominating the ex vivo response were TCR beta clonotypes that were CMV-specific and HLA-C-restricted. Individuals carrying CMV plus the relevant HLA were identified by cumulative frequency of public TCR beta families.

MiXCR, run by TCRdb on the reads, gives a single entry per CDR3 protein. The table lists some 920,000 distinct CDR3 sequences, under 40% of them singletons. V is TRBV7-2 and J is TRBJ2-7, with D uncertain. This sequence was found in a human donor in good health (CMV status not recorded). Some clones in this sample may be carry-over from other donors' samples. The sample here was cultured CD8+ T cells from PBMCs, taken from culture after CMV antigen stimulation. The CDR3, as DNA: TGTGCCAGCAGCGTGGACCGATCCTACGAGCAGTACGTC. Protein: CASSVDRSYEQYV.